The T cell receptor (beta chain) described here comes from a study of T cell repertoires in cytomegalovirus infection. Whole-study findings and limits: It was HLA-C-restricted CMV-specific TCR beta clonotypes that dominated the response ex vivo.

TCRdb re-called the reads through MiXCR, storing one row per CDR3 protein. The repertoire consists of approximately 1,000,000 distinct CDR3 sequences, with 30% to 40% occurring once and the leading ten covering roughly an eighth. As regards this clonotype: Its matching antigen is unknown.

The CDR3 runs to 16 residues. The germline V gene has CDR1 SGHNT and CDR2 YYREEE (reference sequence). With 0 bases removed from V and 0 bases from J, the gap between germline ends came to 9 bases. The starting material was cultured CD8+ T cells from PBMCs, obtained from culture after CMV antigen stimulation. The V gene is TRBV5-4, the J gene TRBJ1-4; the D is unclear. The sequence was collected from a human donor in good health (CMV status not recorded). Some clones in this sample may be carry-over from other donors' samples. The CDR3 nucleotides are TGTGCCAGCAGCTTGGGTCAGGCAGCAACTAATGAAAAACTGTTTTTT. Amino acid sequence: CASSLGQAATNEKLFF.